The source of this TCR beta chain is a study of blood T cell repertoires in COVID-19. Study-wide context: The samples span acute and convalescent COVID-19 from the United States, Italy and Spain. T cells, B-cell-depleted T cells, or PBMCs supplied cDNA or gDNA.

A few counts support this clone. The CDR3 extends over 14 amino acids. V was clipped by 10 bases and J by 3 bases; unmatched bases: 9. From germline, CDR1 is MNHEY and CDR2 SVGAGI. Authors' processing steps: Using reference gene primer amplification, nucleated cell counts were estimated. The method was immunoSEQ multiplex PCR; TCRdb's version includes in-frame clones alone and lacks a portion of them. For V, J and clone size, that table is used; D and trimming come from the DNA. The data contain approximately 130,000 clones, about 83% of them singletons. V and J are TRBV6-5 and TRBJ2-3; 8 bases agree with TRBD1. Input material: peripheral blood. This receptor was identified in a man aged 60 to 75 with acute or convalescent COVID-19. The DNA for the CDR3 is TGTGCCACTCGACAGGGGAAAGGAACAGATACGCAGTATTTT. Translating it yields CATRQGKGTDTQYF.